Listed below are T cell receptor beta chains from one sample, sequenced in a study of control samples from healthy donors and cancer patients. The protocol was immunoSEQ multiplex PCR, while the TCRdb copy is restricted to in-frame clones and leaves out a portion. Among about 83,000 clones listed, about nine tenths were seen once. The sequenced sample was blood. All receptors come from a man aged 50 or older in good health. CDR3s include the opening cysteine and the closing phenylalanine or tryptophan. For some rows the clone size is stated as once, few or many, or as a class when expanded; others skip it.

V	J	size	CDR3
TRBV15	TRBJ2-7	-	CATSRERQAGAYEQYF
TRBV19	TRBJ1-3	-	CATRMQPSGNTIYF
TRBV5-1	TRBJ1-4	-	CASSSTGKGNEKLFF
TRBV10-3	TRBJ1-6	-	CAISGTPYSPLHF
TRBV12-5	TRBJ1-1	-	CASGLNGGVTEAFF
TRBV12-3/TRBV12-4	TRBJ1-1	-	CASSFGGNTEAFF
TRBV27	TRBJ1-2	few	CASWPRQGGYGYTF
TRBV9	TRBJ1-2	-	CASSVRGTGALYTF
TRBV2	TRBJ2-3	-	CASSAGLAGVGTQYF
TRBV11-1	TRBJ2-1	-	CASSLRGSSYNEQFF
TRBV5-1	TRBJ2-7	-	CASSLEATYEQYF
TRBV29-1	TRBJ1-2	-	CSVDVGLYGYTF
TRBV19	TRBJ1-1	-	CASTASGWRTEAFF
TRBV6-5	TRBJ1-4	-	CAISDRRNEKLFF
TRBV21-1	TRBJ1-2	-	CASSNGYGGGAEVVSGYTF
TRBV9	TRBJ2-6	-	CASSVSGTSGANVLTF
TRBV27	TRBJ1-3	-	CASRPLGQGGYGNTIYF
TRBV10-3	TRBJ2-3	-	CAISRTSGGVGTDTQYF
TRBV24-1	TRBJ2-5	-	CATSDYKVGETQYF
TRBV5-1	TRBJ2-1	-	CASSPGAEQFF
TRBV4-3	TRBJ2-7	-	CASSQERGYEQYF
TRBV24-1	TRBJ2-2	-	CATMRGNSGELFF
TRBV25-1	TRBJ1-2	-	CASSSGGGVTF
TRBV7-2	TRBJ1-2	once	CASSSMGGNRDSSGYTF
TRBV25-1	TRBJ2-5	once	CASSEFRDQETQYF
TRBV6-1	TRBJ1-3	-	CASSDRPGYVTTGNTIYF
TRBV2	TRBJ1-2	few	CASSEYGVNGYTF
TRBV27	TRBJ2-2	-	CASSFPGGAGELFF
TRBV5-1	TRBJ2-3	once	CASSVLGGTDTQYF
TRBV12-3/TRBV12-4	TRBJ1-1	once	CASGQGVNTEAFF
TRBV3-1/TRBV3-2	TRBJ1-1	-	CASSPEDGQGGFEAFF
TRBV3-1/TRBV3-2	TRBJ1-1	-	CASSQGAGVTEAFF
TRBV7-9	TRBJ2-1	-	CASSPGTEQFF
TRBV5-1	TRBJ1-4	once	CASSLAFGDEKLFF
TRBV6-1	TRBJ2-2	-	CASSGLRTSGSGELFF
TRBV18	TRBJ1-3	-	CASSLGARNTIYF
TRBV5-1	TRBJ1-3	-	CASSPGHSGNTIYF
TRBV7-2	TRBJ2-5	-	CASSLWGRAETQYF
TRBV6-6	TRBJ1-2	-	CASRLTGGQGYTF
TRBV2	TRBJ1-6	-	CASSTDSSNSPLHF
TRBV7-8	TRBJ1-5	-	CASTTGANQPQHF